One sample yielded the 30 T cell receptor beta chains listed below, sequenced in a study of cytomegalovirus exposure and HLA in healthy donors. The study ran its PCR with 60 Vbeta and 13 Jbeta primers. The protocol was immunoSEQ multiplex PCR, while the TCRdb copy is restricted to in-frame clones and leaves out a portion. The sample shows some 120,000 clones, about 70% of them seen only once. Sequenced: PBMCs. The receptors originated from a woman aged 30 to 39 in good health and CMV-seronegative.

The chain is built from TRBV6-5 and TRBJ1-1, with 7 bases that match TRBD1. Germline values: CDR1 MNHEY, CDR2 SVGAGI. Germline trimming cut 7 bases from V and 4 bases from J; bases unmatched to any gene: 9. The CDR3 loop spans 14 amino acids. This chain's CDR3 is CASTPTGLFTEAFF. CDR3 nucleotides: TGTGCCAGCACCCCGACAGGGCTCTTCACTGAAGCTTTCTTT.

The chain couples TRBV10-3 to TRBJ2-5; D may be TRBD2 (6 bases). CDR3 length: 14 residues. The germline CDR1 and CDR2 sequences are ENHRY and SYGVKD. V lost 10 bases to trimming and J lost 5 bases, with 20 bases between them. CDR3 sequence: CASQRANRGETQYF. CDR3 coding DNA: TGTGCCAGCCAGCGGGCCAACCGCGGGGAGACCCAGTACTTC.

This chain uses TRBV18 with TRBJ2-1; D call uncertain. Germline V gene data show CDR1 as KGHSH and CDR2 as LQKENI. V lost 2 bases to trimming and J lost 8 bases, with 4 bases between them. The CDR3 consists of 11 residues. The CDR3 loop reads CASSPADEQFF. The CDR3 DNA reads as TGTGCCAGCTCACCAGCGGATGAGCAGTTCTTC.

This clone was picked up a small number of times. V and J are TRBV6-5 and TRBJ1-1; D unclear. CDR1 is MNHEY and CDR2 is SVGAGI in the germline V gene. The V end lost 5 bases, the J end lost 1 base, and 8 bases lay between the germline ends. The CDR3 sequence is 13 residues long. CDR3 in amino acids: CASSATGNTEAFF. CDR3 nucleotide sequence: TGTGCCAGCAGTGCTACTGGGAACACTGAAGCTTTCTTT.

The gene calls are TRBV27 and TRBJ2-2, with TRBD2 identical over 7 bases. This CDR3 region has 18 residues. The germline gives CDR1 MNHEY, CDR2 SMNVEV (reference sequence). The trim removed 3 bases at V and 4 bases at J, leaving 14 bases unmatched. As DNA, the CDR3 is TGTGCCAGCAGTTTGTTTCGGGACGGGAGGAAGGGCACCGGGGAGCTGTTTTTT. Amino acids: CASSLFRDGRKGTGELFF.

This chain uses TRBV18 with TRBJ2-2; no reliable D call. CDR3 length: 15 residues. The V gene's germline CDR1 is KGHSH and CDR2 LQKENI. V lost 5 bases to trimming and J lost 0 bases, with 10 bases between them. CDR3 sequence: CASSSRKSNTGELFF. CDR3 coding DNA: TGTGCCAGCTCATCCAGAAAGTCGAACACCGGGGAGCTGTTTTTT.

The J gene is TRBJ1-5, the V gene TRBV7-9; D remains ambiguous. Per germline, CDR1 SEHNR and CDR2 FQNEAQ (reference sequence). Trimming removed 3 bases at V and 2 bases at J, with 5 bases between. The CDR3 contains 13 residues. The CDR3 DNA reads TGTGCCAGCAGCTTTTCAGGCAATCAGCCCCAGCATTTT. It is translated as CASSFSGNQPQHF. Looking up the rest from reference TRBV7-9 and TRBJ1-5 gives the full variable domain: DTGVSQNPRHKITKRGQNVTFRCDPISEHNRLYWYRQTLGQGPEFLTYFQNEAQLEKSRLLSDRFSAERPKGSFSTLEIQRTEQGDSAMYLCASSFSGNQPQHFGDGTRLSIL.

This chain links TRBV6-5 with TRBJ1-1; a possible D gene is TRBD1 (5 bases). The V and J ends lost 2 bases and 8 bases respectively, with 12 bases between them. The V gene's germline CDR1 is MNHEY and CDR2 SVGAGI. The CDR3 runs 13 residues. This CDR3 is CASSYGAATEAFF. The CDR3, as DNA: TGTGCCAGCAGTTACGGGGCAGCAACAGAAGCTTTCTTT.

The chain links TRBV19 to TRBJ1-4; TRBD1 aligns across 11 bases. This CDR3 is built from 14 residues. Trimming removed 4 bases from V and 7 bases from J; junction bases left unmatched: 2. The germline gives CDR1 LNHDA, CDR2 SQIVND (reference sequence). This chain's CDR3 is CASSTDRGPEKLFF. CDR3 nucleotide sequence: TGTGCCAGTAGTACGGACAGGGGGCCTGAAAAACTGTTTTTT.

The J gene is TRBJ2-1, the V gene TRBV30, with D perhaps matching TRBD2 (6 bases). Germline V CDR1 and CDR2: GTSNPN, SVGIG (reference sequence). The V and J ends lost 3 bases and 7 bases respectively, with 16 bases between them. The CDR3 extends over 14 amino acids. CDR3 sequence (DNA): TGTGCCTGGAGCCCCTCGCGGGCGGGGAATGAGCAGTTCTTC. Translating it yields CAWSPSRAGNEQFF.

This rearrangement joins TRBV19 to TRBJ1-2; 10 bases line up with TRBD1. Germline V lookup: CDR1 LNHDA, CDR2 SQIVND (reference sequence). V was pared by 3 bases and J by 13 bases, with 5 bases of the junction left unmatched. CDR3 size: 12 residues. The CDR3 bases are TGTGCCAGTAGTATGAGGGACAGGGGATCCACCTTC. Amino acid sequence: CASSMRDRGSTF.

This CDR3 reads CASSYSPGQTYEQYF. CDR3 DNA sequence: TGTGCCAGCAGTTACTCGCCGGGACAGACCTACGAGCAGTACTTC. V is TRBV6-5 and J is TRBJ2-7, with TRBD1 identical over 7 bases. This CDR3 has 15 amino acids. J gave up 2 bases and V 0 bases, and 4 bases lay outside the gene matches. From germline, CDR1 is MNHEY and CDR2 SVGAGI.

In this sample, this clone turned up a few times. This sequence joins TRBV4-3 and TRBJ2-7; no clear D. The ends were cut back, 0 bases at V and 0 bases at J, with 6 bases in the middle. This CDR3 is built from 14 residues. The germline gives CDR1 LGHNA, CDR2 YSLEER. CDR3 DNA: TGCGCCAGCAGCCAAGAATGGCCCTCCTACGAGCAGTACTTC. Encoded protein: CASSQEWPSYEQYF.

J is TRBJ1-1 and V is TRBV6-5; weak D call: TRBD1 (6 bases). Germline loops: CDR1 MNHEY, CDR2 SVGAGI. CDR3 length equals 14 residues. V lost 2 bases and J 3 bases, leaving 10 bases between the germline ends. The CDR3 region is CASSYLDSYTEAFF. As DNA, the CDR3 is TGTGCCAGCAGTTACCTGGACAGCTACACTGAAGCTTTCTTT.

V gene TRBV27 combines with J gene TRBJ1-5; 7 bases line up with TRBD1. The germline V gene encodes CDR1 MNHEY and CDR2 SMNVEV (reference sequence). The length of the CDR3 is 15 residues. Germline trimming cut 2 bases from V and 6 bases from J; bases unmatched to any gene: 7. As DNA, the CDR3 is TGTGCCAGCAGTTTAGGGTCAGGGGGAGGTCAGCCCCAGCATTTT. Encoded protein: CASSLGSGGGQPQHF.

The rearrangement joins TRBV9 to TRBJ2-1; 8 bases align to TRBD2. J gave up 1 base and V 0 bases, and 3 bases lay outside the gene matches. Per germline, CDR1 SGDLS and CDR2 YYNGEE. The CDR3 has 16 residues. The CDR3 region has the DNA TGTGCCAGCAGCGTAGCGGCGGGAGGATCCTACAATGAGCAGTTCTTC. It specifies CASSVAAGGSYNEQFF.

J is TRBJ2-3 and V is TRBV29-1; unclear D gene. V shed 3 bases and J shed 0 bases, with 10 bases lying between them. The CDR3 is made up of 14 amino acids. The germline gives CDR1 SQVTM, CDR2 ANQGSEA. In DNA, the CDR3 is TGCAGCGTTGACACCGGGTTCAGCACAGATACGCAGTATTTT. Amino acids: CSVDTGFSTDTQYF.

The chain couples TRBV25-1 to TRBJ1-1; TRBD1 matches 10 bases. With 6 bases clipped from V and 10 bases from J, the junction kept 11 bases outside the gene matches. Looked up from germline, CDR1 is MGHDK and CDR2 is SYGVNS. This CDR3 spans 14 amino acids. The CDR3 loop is CASSRDRGFQAAFF. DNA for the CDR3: TGTGCCAGCAGCCGGGACAGGGGCTTCCAGGCAGCTTTCTTT.

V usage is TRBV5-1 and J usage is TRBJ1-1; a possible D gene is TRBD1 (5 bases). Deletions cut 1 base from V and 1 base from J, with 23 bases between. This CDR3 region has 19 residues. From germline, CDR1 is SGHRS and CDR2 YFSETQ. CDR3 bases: TGCGCCAGCAGCTTGCTACAACGTTCGGGTATCGGGGGGAACACTGAAGCTTTCTTT. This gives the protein CASSLLQRSGIGGNTEAFF.

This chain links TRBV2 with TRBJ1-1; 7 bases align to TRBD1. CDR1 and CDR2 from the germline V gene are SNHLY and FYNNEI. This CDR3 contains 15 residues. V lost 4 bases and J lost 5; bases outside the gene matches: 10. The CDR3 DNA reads TGTGCCAGCAGTGTTCTAGGGCAGGGGGTAACTGAAGCTTTCTTT. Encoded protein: CASSVLGQGVTEAFF.

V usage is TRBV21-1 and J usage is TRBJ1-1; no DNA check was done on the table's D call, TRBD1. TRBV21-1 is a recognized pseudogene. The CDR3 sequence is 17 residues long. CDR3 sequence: CASSKGGSDFMNTEAFF. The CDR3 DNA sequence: TGTGCCAGCAGCAAAGGGGGCAGCGATTTCATGAACACTGAAGCTTTCTTT.

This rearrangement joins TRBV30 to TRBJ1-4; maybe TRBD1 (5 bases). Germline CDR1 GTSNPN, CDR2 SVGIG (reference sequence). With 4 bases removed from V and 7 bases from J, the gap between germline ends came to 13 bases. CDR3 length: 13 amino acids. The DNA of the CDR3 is TGTGCCTGGACAGGACAATTCGGTGAAAAACTGTTTTTT. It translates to CAWTGQFGEKLFF.

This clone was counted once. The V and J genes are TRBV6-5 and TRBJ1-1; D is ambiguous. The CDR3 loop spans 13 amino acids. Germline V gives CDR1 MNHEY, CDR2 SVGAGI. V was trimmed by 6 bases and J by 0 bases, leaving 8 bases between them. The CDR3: CASRPHLNTEAFF. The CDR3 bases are TGTGCCAGCAGGCCCCACTTGAACACTGAAGCTTTCTTT.

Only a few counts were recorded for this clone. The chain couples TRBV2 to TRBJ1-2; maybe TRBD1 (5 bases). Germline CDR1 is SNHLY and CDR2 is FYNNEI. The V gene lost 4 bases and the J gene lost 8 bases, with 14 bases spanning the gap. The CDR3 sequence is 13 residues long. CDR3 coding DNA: TGTGCCAGCAGTGTTCGTCTCGACAGAGGCTACACCTTC. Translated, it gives CASSVRLDRGYTF.

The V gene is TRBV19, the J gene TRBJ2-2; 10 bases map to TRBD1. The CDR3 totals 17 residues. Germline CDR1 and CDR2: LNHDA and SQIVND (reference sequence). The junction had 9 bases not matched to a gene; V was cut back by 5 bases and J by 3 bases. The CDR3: CASSPRDRGSDTGELFF. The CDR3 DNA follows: TGTGCCAGTAGTCCCCGGGACAGGGGATCCGACACCGGGGAGCTGTTTTTT.

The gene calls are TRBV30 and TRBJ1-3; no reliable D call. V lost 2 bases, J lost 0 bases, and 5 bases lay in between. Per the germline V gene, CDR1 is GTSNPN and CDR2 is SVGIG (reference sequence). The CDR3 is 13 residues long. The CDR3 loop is CAWSQDSGNTIYF. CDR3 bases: TGTGCCTGGAGTCAGGACTCTGGAAACACCATATATTTT.

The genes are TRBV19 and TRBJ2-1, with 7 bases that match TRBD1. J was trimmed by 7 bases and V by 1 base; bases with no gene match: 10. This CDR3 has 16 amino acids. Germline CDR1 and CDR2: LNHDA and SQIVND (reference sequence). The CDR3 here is CASSIGADRARNEQFF. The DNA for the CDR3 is TGTGCCAGTAGTATAGGGGCCGACAGGGCAAGGAATGAGCAGTTCTTC.

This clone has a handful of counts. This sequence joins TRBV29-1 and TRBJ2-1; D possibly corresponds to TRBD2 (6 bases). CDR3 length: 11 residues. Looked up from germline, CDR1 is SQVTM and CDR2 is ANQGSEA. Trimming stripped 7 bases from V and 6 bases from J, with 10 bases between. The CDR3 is CSARRGNEQFF. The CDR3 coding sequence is TGCAGCGCCCGGAGGGGCAATGAGCAGTTCTTC.

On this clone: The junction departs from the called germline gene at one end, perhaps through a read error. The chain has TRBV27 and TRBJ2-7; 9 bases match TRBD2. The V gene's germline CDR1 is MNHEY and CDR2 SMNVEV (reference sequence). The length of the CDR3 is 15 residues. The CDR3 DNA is TGTGCCAGCAGTCTATCTAGCGGGGACTCCTACGAGCAGTACTTC. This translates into CASSLSSGDSYEQYF.

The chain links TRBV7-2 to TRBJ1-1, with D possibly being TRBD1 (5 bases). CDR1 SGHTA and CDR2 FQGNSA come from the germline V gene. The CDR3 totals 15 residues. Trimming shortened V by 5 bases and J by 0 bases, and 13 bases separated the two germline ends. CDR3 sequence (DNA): TGTGCCAGCAGCCCCAGAACAGGATTGAACACTGAAGCTTTCTTT. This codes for CASSPRTGLNTEAFF.